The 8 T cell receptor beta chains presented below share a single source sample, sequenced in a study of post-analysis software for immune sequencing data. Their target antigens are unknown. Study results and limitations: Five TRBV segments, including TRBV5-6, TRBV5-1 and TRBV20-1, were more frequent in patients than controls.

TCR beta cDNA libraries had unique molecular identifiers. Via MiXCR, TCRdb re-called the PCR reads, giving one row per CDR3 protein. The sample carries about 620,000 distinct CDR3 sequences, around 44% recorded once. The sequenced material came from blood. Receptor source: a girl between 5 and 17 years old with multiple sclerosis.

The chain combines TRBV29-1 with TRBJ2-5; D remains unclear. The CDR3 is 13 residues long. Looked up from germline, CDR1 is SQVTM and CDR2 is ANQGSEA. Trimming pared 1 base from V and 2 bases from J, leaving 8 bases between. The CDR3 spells CSVEAILQETQYF. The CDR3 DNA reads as TGCAGCGTTGAAGCCATCTTGCAAGAGACCCAGTACTTC.

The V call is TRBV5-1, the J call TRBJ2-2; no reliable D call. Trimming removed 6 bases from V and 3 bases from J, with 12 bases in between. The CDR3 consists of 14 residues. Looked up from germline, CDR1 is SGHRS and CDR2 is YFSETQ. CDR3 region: CASIKEQHTGELFF. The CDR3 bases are TGCGCCAGCATTAAGGAGCAGCACACCGGGGAGCTGTTTTTT.

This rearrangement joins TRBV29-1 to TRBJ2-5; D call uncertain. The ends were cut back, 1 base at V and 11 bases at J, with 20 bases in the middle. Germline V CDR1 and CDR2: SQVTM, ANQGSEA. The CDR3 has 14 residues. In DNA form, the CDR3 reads TGCAGCGTTGAAGGAAGCCAGGCAACGAGAGAGCAGTACTTC. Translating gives CSVEGSQATREQYF.

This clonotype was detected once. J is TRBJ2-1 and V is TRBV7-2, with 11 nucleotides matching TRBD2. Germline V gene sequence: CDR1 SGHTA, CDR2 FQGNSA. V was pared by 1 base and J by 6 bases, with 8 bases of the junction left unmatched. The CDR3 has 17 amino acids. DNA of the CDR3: TGTGCCAGCAGCTTAGTGTGGCTAGCGGGAGGAACCAATGAGCAGTTCTTC. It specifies CASSLVWLAGGTNEQFF.

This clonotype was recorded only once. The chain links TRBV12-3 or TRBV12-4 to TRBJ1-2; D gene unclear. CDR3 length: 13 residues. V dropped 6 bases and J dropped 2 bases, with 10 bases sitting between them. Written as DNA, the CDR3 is TGTGCCAGCAGGGTGGGAGGAAACTATGGCTACACCTTC. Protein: CASRVGGNYGYTF.

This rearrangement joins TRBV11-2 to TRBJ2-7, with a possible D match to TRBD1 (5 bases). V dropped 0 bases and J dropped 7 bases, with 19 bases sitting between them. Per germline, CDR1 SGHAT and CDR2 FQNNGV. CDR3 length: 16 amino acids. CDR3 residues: CASSLDNPRTSLEQYF. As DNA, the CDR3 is TGTGCCAGCAGCTTAGATAATCCCCGGACATCACTAGAGCAGTACTTC.

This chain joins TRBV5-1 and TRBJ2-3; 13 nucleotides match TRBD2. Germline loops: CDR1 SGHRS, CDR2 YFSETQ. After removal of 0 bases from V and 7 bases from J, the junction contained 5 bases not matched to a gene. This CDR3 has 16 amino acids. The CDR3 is CASSLELAGGVNTQYF. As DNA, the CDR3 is TGCGCCAGCAGCTTGGAACTAGCGGGAGGGGTGAATACGCAGTATTTT.

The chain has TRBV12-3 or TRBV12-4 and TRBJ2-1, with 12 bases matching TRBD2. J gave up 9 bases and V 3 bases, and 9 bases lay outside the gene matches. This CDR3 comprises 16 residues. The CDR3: CASSFVLAGGPREQFF. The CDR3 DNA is TGTGCCAGCAGTTTCGTTCTAGCGGGAGGGCCTCGTGAGCAGTTCTTC.